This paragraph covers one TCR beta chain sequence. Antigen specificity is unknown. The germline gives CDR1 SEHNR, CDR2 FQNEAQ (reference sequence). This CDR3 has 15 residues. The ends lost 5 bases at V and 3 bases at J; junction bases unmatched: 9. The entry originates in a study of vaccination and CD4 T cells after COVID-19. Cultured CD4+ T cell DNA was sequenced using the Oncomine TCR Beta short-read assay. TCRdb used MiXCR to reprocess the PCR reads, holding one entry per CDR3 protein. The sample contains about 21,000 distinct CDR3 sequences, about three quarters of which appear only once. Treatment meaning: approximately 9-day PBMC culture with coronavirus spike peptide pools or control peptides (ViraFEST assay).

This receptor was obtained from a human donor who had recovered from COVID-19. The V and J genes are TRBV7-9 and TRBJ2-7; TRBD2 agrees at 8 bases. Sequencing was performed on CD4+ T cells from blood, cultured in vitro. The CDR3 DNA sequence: TGTGCCAGCAGCCTCTTAACGAGCGGGAGCTACGAGCAGTACTTC. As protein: CASSLLTSGSYEQYF.